What follows are 21 T cell receptor beta chains derived from one specimen sequenced in a study of blood T cell repertoires in COVID-19. Assay used: immunoSEQ multiplex PCR; TCRdb lists only in-frame clones, some missing. The data show some 490,000 clones, 80% to 90% seen once. The sequencing input was PBMCs or T cells enriched from blood (not recorded which). These receptors came from a woman in her sixties or seventies who had recovered from COVID-19.

This clone was found a few times. The chain has TRBV7-2 and TRBJ1-4, with 10 nucleotides matching TRBD1. The CDR3 sequence is 18 residues long. The germline V gene has CDR1 SGHTA and CDR2 FQGNSA. V lost 2 bases and J lost 4; bases outside the gene matches: 10. The CDR3: CASSLKRQGALSNEKLFF. CDR3 DNA sequence: TGTGCCAGCAGCTTAAAAAGACAGGGGGCGTTAAGTAATGAAAAACTGTTTTTT. The variable domain in full, with the rest retrieved from reference TRBV7-2 and TRBJ1-4, is GAGVSQSPSNKVTEKGKDVELRCDPISGHTALYWYRQSLGQGLEFLIYFQGNSAPDKSGLPSDRFSAERTGGSVSTLTIQRTQQEDSAVYLCASSLKRQGALSNEKLFFGSGTQLSVL.

This clone was detected only once. The chain couples TRBV6-4 to TRBJ1-5; D gene unclear. Trimming pared 3 bases from V and 0 bases from J, leaving 6 bases between. CDR3 size: 14 residues. Germline V CDR1 and CDR2: MRHNA, SNTAGT. The CDR3 coding sequence is TGTGCCAGCAGTGAGGCGGGTAGCAATCAGCCCCAGCATTTT. It is translated as CASSEAGSNQPQHF.

The chain carries TRBV13 and TRBJ1-5; a possible D gene is TRBD1 (5 bases). The V and J ends lost 5 bases and 9 bases respectively, with 14 bases between them. The CDR3 totals 13 residues. Germline V gene data show CDR1 as PRHDT and CDR2 as FYEKMQ (reference sequence). CDR3 nucleotides: TGTGCCAGCAGCCGCGGGACCCCTCGGCCCCAGCATTTT. The encoded protein is CASSRGTPRPQHF.

This chain connects TRBV7-8 to TRBJ1-3, with D unclear. In germline, CDR1 is SGHVS, CDR2 FQNEAQ. CDR3 length equals 14 residues. Trimming removed 3 bases from V and 0 bases from J, with 6 bases in between. CDR3 nucleotide sequence: TGTGCCAGCAGCTTGACGGGCTCTGGAAACACCATATATTTT. Encoded protein: CASSLTGSGNTIYF.

The V and J genes are TRBV4-1 and TRBJ2-7; D uncertain. This CDR3 has 14 residues. V shed 3 bases and J shed 2 bases, with 11 bases lying between them. Looked up from germline, CDR1 is MGHRA and CDR2 is YSYEKL. This chain's CDR3 is CASSQTTWAYEQYF. The CDR3 coding sequence is TGCGCCAGCAGCCAGACAACCTGGGCCTACGAGCAGTACTTC.

V gene TRBV10-3 combines with J gene TRBJ1-1, with D maybe TRBD1 (6 bases). The V gene lost 8 bases and the J gene lost 5 bases, with 15 bases spanning the gap. CDR1 is ENHRY and CDR2 is SYGVKD in the germline V gene. This CDR3 comprises 13 residues. The CDR3 DNA reads as TGTGCCATCTCAGGGGAACCGGGGACTGAAGCTTTCTTT. Its translation: CAISGEPGTEAFF.

J is TRBJ2-7 and V is TRBV27; 11 bases map to TRBD2. The length of the CDR3 is 15 residues. Germline CDR1 and CDR2: MNHEY and SMNVEV (reference sequence). Unmatched junction bases numbered 9, after V lost 5 bases and J lost 6 bases. CDR3 DNA: TGTGCCAGCAGTCCCAGGACTAGCGGGCTTAGCGAGCAGTACTTC. Translating gives CASSPRTSGLSEQYF.

CDR3 DNA sequence: TGTGCCAGCAGTGGCAGGGGAAGTGTCACTGAAGCTTTCTTT. It codes for CASSGRGSVTEAFF. V is TRBV2 and J is TRBJ1-1; D is perhaps TRBD1 (6 bases). CDR1 is SNHLY, CDR2 FYNNEI, per germline. This CDR3 comprises 14 residues. The V and J ends lost 4 bases and 4 bases respectively, with 13 bases between them. Filled out from reference TRBV2 and TRBJ1-1, the complete variable domain reads EPEVTQTPSHQVTQMGQEVILRCVPISNHLYFYWYRQILGQKVEFLVSFYNNEISEKSEIFDDQFSVERPDGSNFTLKIRSTKLEDSAMYFCASSGRGSVTEAFFGQGTRLTVV.

V is TRBV5-5 and J is TRBJ1-1, with a possible D match to TRBD1 (5 bases). Between the trimmed V and J ends, which lost 0 bases and 8 bases, there was a span of 14 bases. Looked up from germline, CDR1 is SGHKS and CDR2 is YYEKEE (reference sequence). This CDR3 comprises 14 residues. The CDR3 DNA reads as TGTGCCAGCAGCTTGGGTAGGGGTTTCGGGGAAGCTTTCTTT. It encodes CASSLGRGFGEAFF.

The rearrangement joins TRBV2 to TRBJ2-7; 8 bases line up with TRBD2. The V segment lost 8 bases and the J segment 3 bases; nucleotides outside the gene matches: 12. The CDR3 length is 15 residues. Germline V gene lookup returns CDR1 SNHLY and CDR2 FYNNEI. CDR3 residues: CASRRGGGTYYEQYV. CDR3 in DNA: TGTGCCAGCCGGAGGGGCGGGGGGACATACTACGAGCAGTACGTC.

The J gene is TRBJ2-5, the V gene TRBV3-1 (or the pseudogene TRBV3-2); maybe TRBD1 (5 bases). Germline CDR1 and CDR2: LGHDT and YNNKEL (reference sequence). Trimming took 3 bases from V and 5 from J, leaving 16 bases between them. The CDR3 extends over 15 amino acids. CDR3 loop: CASSQGGPQGETQYF. The CDR3 coding sequence is TGTGCCAGCAGCCAGGGCGGTCCCCAGGGCGAGACCCAGTACTTC.

This clone appeared a single time. The chain has TRBV5-4 and TRBJ1-3, with a weak D call TRBD1 (5 bases). Germline-derived CDR1 and CDR2 are SGHNT and YYREEE (reference sequence). This CDR3 spans 12 amino acids. The V end lost 7 bases, the J end lost 4 bases, and 9 bases lay between the germline ends. CDR3 in amino acids: CASWDSGNTIYF. CDR3 sequence (DNA): TGTGCCAGCTGGGACTCCGGAAACACCATATATTTT.

This chain's CDR3 is CASSLGVDTEAFF. The CDR3 bases are TGCGCCAGCAGCCTAGGGGTAGACACTGAAGCTTTCTTT. The rearrangement joins TRBV5-1 to TRBJ1-1; possible D gene TRBD1, 5 bases. This CDR3 is built from 13 residues. CDR1 and CDR2 from the germline V gene are SGHRS and YFSETQ. V dropped 4 bases and J dropped 3 bases, with 10 bases sitting between them.

Here the CDR3 DNA reads TGTGCCAGCTCCCGCACCGGGGAGCTGTTTTTT. It translates to CASSRTGELFF. This chain uses TRBV18 with TRBJ2-2, with D unresolved. CDR1 is KGHSH, CDR2 LQKENI, per germline. Trimming removed 6 bases from V and 4 bases from J, with 3 bases in between. The CDR3 extends over 11 amino acids.

The V and J genes are TRBV14 and TRBJ1-2; TRBD1 aligns across 11 bases. The CDR3 has 15 residues. Germline V gene sequence: CDR1 SGHDN, CDR2 FVKESK. V lost 3 bases to trimming and J lost 3 bases; unmatched junction nucleotides: 3. CDR3 nucleotide sequence: TGTGCCAGCAGCCACGGACAGGGGGCTTACTATGGCTACACCTTC. Its translation: CASSHGQGAYYGYTF.

On this clone itself: Different DNA sequences within this sample yield the same CDR3. This CDR3 is CASSLTGTNEKLFF. The CDR3 DNA reads as TGCGCCAGCAGCTTGACGGGTACTAATGAAAAACTGTTTTTT. The chain carries TRBV5-1 and TRBJ1-4; no clear D. Germline V gene data show CDR1 as SGHRS and CDR2 as YFSETQ. There are 14 residues in the CDR3. Trimming took off 1 base at V and 2 bases at J, with 6 bases between the two ends.

The rearrangement uses TRBV10-3 and TRBJ2-1, with 11 bases identical to TRBD2. The V and J ends lost 6 bases and 7 bases, in that order; junction bases with no gene match: 8. Germline CDR1 and CDR2: ENHRY and SYGVKD. The CDR3 contains 15 residues. The CDR3 DNA reads as TGTGCCATCAGCTCCCTAGCGGGGGGAGGAAATGAGCAGTTCTTC. Translating gives CAISSLAGGGNEQFF.

V and J are TRBV9 and TRBJ2-3, with 8 bases lining up with TRBD2. The CDR3 sequence is 15 residues long. V shed 0 bases and J 1 base; nucleotides not matched to a gene: 1. Germline-derived CDR1 and CDR2 are SGDLS and YYNGEE. CDR3 region: CASSVDGGGTDTQYF. CDR3 sequence (DNA): TGTGCCAGCAGCGTAGACGGGGGGGGCACAGATACGCAGTATTTT.

This chain links TRBV4-2 with TRBJ1-2, with a weak D call TRBD1 (6 bases). The CDR3 sequence is 16 residues long. Trimming took 1 base from V and 1 from J, leaving 13 bases between them. CDR1 and CDR2 from the germline V gene are LGHNA and YNFKEQ. This CDR3 reads CASSQGRQVYNYGYTF. In DNA form, the CDR3 reads TGTGCCAGCAGCCAAGGGCGACAGGTATATAACTATGGCTACACCTTC.

The sample holds one count of this clone. The chain couples TRBV6-5 to TRBJ2-7, with a weak D call TRBD2 (7 bases). There are 15 residues in the CDR3. V was trimmed by 6 bases and J by 0 bases, leaving 15 bases between them. From germline, CDR1 is MNHEY and CDR2 SVGAGI. CDR3 in amino acids: CASSQTGGLSYEQYV. The CDR3 DNA follows: TGTGCCAGCAGCCAGACGGGGGGCCTCTCCTACGAGCAGTACGTC.

Of note for this clone: The same CDR3 can be traced to other DNA sequences in this sample. The chain is built from TRBV27 and TRBJ1-1; possibly TRBD1 for D (5 bases). V was cut by 3 bases and J by 5 bases, with 10 bases left in between. Looked up from germline, CDR1 is MNHEY and CDR2 is SMNVEV (reference sequence). The CDR3 covers 13 residues. The CDR3 nucleotides are TGTGCCAGCAGTTTGGGGGGGGGAACTGAAGCTTTCTTT. This gives the protein CASSLGGGTEAFF.